The entry below describes one TCR beta chain. Its binding antigen is unknown. The junction does not match germline at one end; this may be a read error. The entry originates in a study of T cell repertoires in cytomegalovirus infection (dated by TCRdb to between 2019 and 2020). Regarding the complete study: The peptide stimulations were aimed at well-studied HLA-B-restricted epitopes as well as recently identified HLA-C-restricted CMV epitopes, whose presentation resists viral immunomodulation. The HLA type of each donor mattered for the analysis, because public TCR beta signatures pointed to carriage of CMV infection along with the matching HLA type. Summary of the overall study and its limitations: In the ex vivo response, HLA-C-restricted CMV-specific TCR beta clonotypes were dominant, and in two of eight donors the single most frequent clonotype came from this HLA-C-restricted group. In both this cohort and an independent cohort of more than 350 donors, the cumulative frequency of public TCR beta family members distinguished carriers of CMV infection plus the relevant HLA type.

Sample treatment or condition, as interpreted from the label and publication: in vitro stimulation with specific CMV peptide epitopes to enrich CMV-specific T cells. CDR1 is given as SGHVT and CDR2 as SQSDAQ, both from the germline V gene. The CDR3 holds 12 amino acids from the cysteine to the phenylalanine. Here the CDR3 DNA is all that survives: 36 bases in frame from base 1. The sequencing machine was an Illumina HiSeq 1500. Starting from the raw public reads, TCRdb applied fastp trimming at Q25, assembled clones with MiXCR and retained in-frame beta chains. Rows with one shared CDR3 protein collapse into an entry with the most common genes and DNA. The sample table shows some 900,000 distinct CDR3 sequences, and 30% to 35% are seen once. The biggest ten clones account for around an eighth of the sample.

The sample consisted of cultured CD8+ T cells from PBMCs, taken from culture after CMV antigen stimulation. This TCR came from a human donor in good health (CMV status not recorded). Some clones in this sample may be carry-over from other donors' samples. The receptor chain draws on TRBV7-4 and TRBJ2-6; matching of 6 bases hints at TRBD1 as the D gene. CDR3 reads: CGGRSGTNVLTF. DNA sequence: TGTGGGGGGCGCTCTGGGACCAACGTCCTGACTTTC.